The source of this T cell receptor (beta chain) is a study of blood T cell repertoires in COVID-19. Across the study: Samples came from the United States, Italy and Spain, spanning acute and convalescent COVID-19. The analysed material was cDNA or gDNA that came from T cells, B-cell-depleted T cells, or PBMCs.

Assay: immunoSEQ multiplex PCR; the TCRdb copy retains only in-frame clones and omits some. The sample has fewer than 600,000 clones; 88% are singletons. Two negative PCRs, clearance, or symptom resolution had been documented for recovered Cohort 3 donors. V was pared by 5 bases and J by 2 bases, with 9 bases between. Germline V CDR1 and CDR2: MNHEY, SMNVEV (reference sequence). The CDR3 length is 13 residues. The J gene is TRBJ1-2, the V gene TRBV27, with a possible D match to TRBD1 (5 bases). The sample was PBMCs or T cells enriched from blood (not recorded which). The clonotype was recovered from a woman in her thirties or forties who had recovered from COVID-19. CDR3 region: CASSPGGNYGYTF. Written as DNA, the CDR3 is TGTGCCAGCAGTCCCGGGGGAAACTATGGCTACACCTTC.